The sequence of this T cell receptor (beta chain) was determined in a study of OX40 agonist ivuxolimab in advanced cancers. Study in general: Patients got intravenous ivuxolimab at 0.01 to 10 mg/kg every 2 weeks. Prior anti-PD-1, anti-PD-L1 or anti-CTLA-4 therapy did not bar entry, and 40% had some. Study results and limitations: CD8+ T cells (on average) carried more expanded clones than CD4+ T cells. Clones of CD4+ and CD8+ blood T cells grew by week 6 at doses of 0.1 to 3.0 mg/kg.

This clone was found a few times. Its antigen is not known. Measured with immunoSEQ multiplex PCR; TCRdb has only the in-frame clones, and not every one. Of around 79,000 clones listed, about 92% are singletons. Trimming took off 2 bases at V and 2 bases at J, with 10 bases between the two ends. Per germline, CDR1 LGHNA and CDR2 YSLEER. The CDR3 runs to 14 residues. The chain has TRBV4-3 and TRBJ2-7; D assignment may be TRBD1 or TRBD2 (5 bases each). The sample was CD4+ or CD8+ T cells sorted from blood, taken in a trial of the OX40 agonist ivuxolimab. The receptor comes from an adult with an advanced solid tumor such as melanoma, head and neck, liver or kidney cancer. Here the CDR3 reads CASSQLQGAYEQYF. As DNA, the CDR3 is TGCGCCAGCAGCCAACTCCAGGGAGCCTACGAGCAGTACTTC.